The present T cell receptor beta chain was sequenced within a study of spatial heterogeneity in lung cancer. The sample's time point: sample taken at primary tumor resection. Without sorting, whole RNA was sequenced from tumor, nontumor lung or frozen PBMC. Note on this clonotype: Antigen: not known.

TCR cDNA molecules each had a unique molecular identifier. TCRdb re-called the 5' RACE reads through MiXCR, storing one row per CDR3 protein. This sample carries 9,500 or so distinct CDR3 sequences, around 12% of them seen once, and the ten largest clones take roughly 10%. Study-level points and caveats: Tumors with more nonsynonymous mutations had more expanded intratumoral alpha and beta TCRs. Approximate estimated coverage of tumor T cells amounted to 6.5% to 8% for alpha and 13% for beta chains.

Germline V gene sequence: CDR1 SGDLS, CDR2 YYNGEE. The J segment lost 2 bases and the V segment lost 3 bases, leaving 6 bases of the junction unmatched. This CDR3 spans 15 amino acids. The J gene is TRBJ2-3, the V gene TRBV9; 7 nucleotides line up with TRBD1. The sequencing used lung tumor tissue, collected at surgery. The clonotype was recovered from a male donor with early-stage non-small cell lung cancer. In DNA form, the CDR3 reads TGTGCCAGCAGCGAGCGGACAGGAATCACAGATACGCAGTATTTT. The encoded protein is CASSERTGITDTQYF.